This T cell receptor (beta chain) derives from a study of blood T cell repertoires in COVID-19. Measured with immunoSEQ multiplex PCR; TCRdb has only the in-frame clones, and not every one. The sample yields 180,000 or so clones, 80% to 90% seen once. This CDR3 comprises 15 residues. V trimming: 3 bases; J trimming: 7 bases; junction bases outside the gene matches: 1. Germline loops: CDR1 SGHKS, CDR2 YYEKEE (reference sequence). Specimen: peripheral blood. This TCR came from a woman aged 45-59 years with acute or convalescent COVID-19. The V gene is TRBV5-5, the J gene TRBJ2-1, with 16 bases fitting TRBD2. The CDR3 DNA reads TGTGCCAGCAGCTGGGGACTAGCGGGGGGGAATGAGCAGTTCTTC. The encoded protein is CASSWGLAGGNEQFF.